This TCR beta chain stems from a study of cytomegalovirus exposure and HLA in healthy donors. At the level of the study: Clustering assigned approximately 78% of the approximately 400 genotyped donors to the Caucasian-associated ancestry cluster.

The donors (healthy individuals) were bone marrow donors. When sampled, the donors appeared nominally healthy, though they likely had unrecorded immune exposures. Germline V gene sequence: CDR1 SGDLS, CDR2 YYNGEE. The CDR3 has 15 amino acids. The V gene end was trimmed by 3 bases and the J gene end by 5 bases; junction bases not matched to a gene: 4. PCR involved 60 Vbeta and 13 Jbeta primers. The method was immunoSEQ multiplex PCR; TCRdb's version includes in-frame clones alone and lacks a portion of them. The sample records some 100,000 clones, about four fifths being singletons. The J gene is TRBJ1-4, the V gene TRBV9; 10 bases fit TRBD1. Sequenced input: PBMCs. This clonotype originated in a male donor in good health and CMV-seropositive. The CDR3 nucleotides read TGTGCCAGCAGCGCAATGACAGGGGGCAATGAAAAACTGTTTTTT. Amino acids: CASSAMTGGNEKLFF.